This TCR beta chain was sequenced in a study of blood T cell repertoires in COVID-19. Study-level information: Sites across the United States, Italy and Spain contributed samples from acute and convalescent COVID-19. PBMCs, B-cell-depleted T cells, or T cells were the source of the cDNA or gDNA that made up the material.

From germline, CDR1 is MDHEN and CDR2 SYDVKM. The CDR3 spans 14 residues. The ends were cut back, 6 bases at V and 5 bases at J, with 16 bases in the middle. TCRdb's copy holds only in-frame clones and misses some; the assay was immunoSEQ multiplex PCR. The table shows 110,000 or so clones, with 75% to 90% occurring only once. Sequencing input: peripheral blood. This sequence was found in a human donor with acute or convalescent COVID-19. The donor label of this sample is uncertain. This chain connects TRBV28 to TRBJ1-2; unclear D gene. The CDR3 coding sequence is TGTGCCAGCAGCCCGGTGCGAAGACTTTATGGCTACACCTTC. It codes for CASSPVRRLYGYTF.